This entry is about one T cell receptor (beta chain). The target antigen is unknown. Assay: immunoSEQ multiplex PCR; the TCRdb copy retains only in-frame clones and omits some. Of about 69,000 clones listed, nearly 90% are singletons. The data were taken from a study of OX40 agonist ivuxolimab in advanced cancers. Study conclusions and caveats: Normalized expansion of T-cell clones was also low for some nonresponders.

The CDR3 runs to 14 residues. Germline loops: CDR1 MNHNS, CDR2 SASEGT. The V and J ends lost 3 bases and 4 bases respectively, with 12 bases between them. The TCR originated in an adult with an advanced solid tumor such as melanoma, head and neck, liver or kidney cancer. The sequencing here drew on CD4+ or CD8+ T cells sorted from blood, taken in a trial of the OX40 agonist ivuxolimab. The chain is built from TRBV6-1 and TRBJ1-2, with D possibly being TRBD1 (5 bases). This chain's CDR3 is CASSDARAPYGYTF. The CDR3 DNA sequence: TGTGCCAGCAGTGACGCCAGGGCACCCTATGGCTACACCTTC.